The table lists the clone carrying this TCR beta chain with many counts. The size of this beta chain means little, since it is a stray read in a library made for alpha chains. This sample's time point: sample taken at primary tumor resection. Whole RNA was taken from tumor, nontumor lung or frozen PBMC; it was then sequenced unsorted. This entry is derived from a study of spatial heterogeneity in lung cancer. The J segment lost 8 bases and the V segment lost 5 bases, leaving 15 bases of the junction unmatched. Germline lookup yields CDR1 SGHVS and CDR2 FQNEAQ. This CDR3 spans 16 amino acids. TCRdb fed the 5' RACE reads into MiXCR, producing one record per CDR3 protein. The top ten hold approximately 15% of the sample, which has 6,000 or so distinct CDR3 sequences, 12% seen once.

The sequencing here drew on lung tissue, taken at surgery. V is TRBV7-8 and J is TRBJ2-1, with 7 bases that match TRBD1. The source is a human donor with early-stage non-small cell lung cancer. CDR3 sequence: CASSRRDRLSGDEQFF. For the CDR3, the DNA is TGTGCCAGCAGCCGACGGGACAGACTTTCTGGCGATGAGCAGTTCTTC.